The 26 T cell receptor beta chains given below trace back to one sample, sequenced in a study of identical twins. TCRdb re-called the 5' RACE reads with MiXCR, one entry per CDR3 protein. This table holds 690,000 or so distinct CDR3 sequences, roughly 8% found once. In addition, the sample was reused for a study of yellow fever vaccine responses in identical twins.

The sample consisted of PBMCs. These receptors all come from a woman under 30 in good health.

This clonotype was detected many times. The chain carries TRBV5-1 and TRBJ2-7; possibly TRBD2 for D (5 bases). Germline CDR1 is SGHRS and CDR2 is YFSETQ. The CDR3 sequence is 14 residues long. V dropped 3 bases and J dropped 3 bases, with 13 bases sitting between them. CDR3 nucleotides: TGCGCCAGCAGCTCCCGGGGTAACCTCTACGAGCAGTACTTC. Residues: CASSSRGNLYEQYF.

The chain joins TRBV5-1 to TRBJ2-4, with D unresolved. Germline V gene lookup returns CDR1 SGHRS and CDR2 YFSETQ. The CDR3 runs 14 residues. V lost 4 bases to trimming and J lost 0 bases, with 8 bases between them. The CDR3 loop reads CASSPWGAKNIQYF. The CDR3 bases are TGCGCCAGCAGCCCCTGGGGAGCCAAAAACATTCAGTACTTC.

This clonotype has a count of ten or more. The chain uses TRBV4-2 and TRBJ2-1; D is possibly TRBD2 (6 bases). From germline, CDR1 is LGHNA and CDR2 YNFKEQ. The CDR3 length is 15 residues. The V end was cut by 5 bases, the J end by 4 bases, with 15 bases between. The CDR3: CASSAPGLTYNEQFF. The CDR3 nucleotides are TGTGCCAGCAGCGCTCCGGGACTGACGTACAATGAGCAGTTCTTC.

This clonotype was counted only a few times. The CDR3 sequence: CASSITGTGSYNEQFF. The CDR3 bases are TGTGCCAGTAGTATTACCGGGACAGGTTCCTACAATGAGCAGTTCTTC. J is TRBJ2-1 and V is TRBV19; 8 nucleotides align to TRBD1. The germline CDR1 and CDR2 sequences are LNHDA and SQIVND (reference sequence). CDR3 length equals 16 residues. V shed 3 bases, J shed 1 base, and the junction held 5 bases outside the gene matches. Full variable domain (missing parts from reference TRBV19 and TRBJ2-1): DGGITQSPKYLFRKEGQNVTLSCEQNLNHDAMYWYRQDPGQGLRLIYYSQIVNDFQKGDIAEGYSVSREKKESFPLTVTSAQKNPTAFYLCASSITGTGSYNEQFFGPGTRLTVL.

The rearrangement links TRBV7-9 to TRBJ2-3; D gene uncertain. The CDR3 is 12 residues long. V lost 4 bases and J lost 5, with 7 bases in between. The V gene's germline CDR1 is SEHNR and CDR2 FQNEAQ (reference sequence). The CDR3 here is CASSSVGDTQYF. Written as DNA, the CDR3 is TGTGCCAGCAGCTCCGTGGGAGATACGCAGTATTTT.

The chain couples TRBV11-2 to TRBJ2-7, with D possibly matching TRBD1 (5 bases). The CDR3 contains 15 residues. Between the trimmed V and J ends, which lost 7 bases and 6 bases, there was a span of 22 bases. Germline V gene lookup returns CDR1 SGHAT and CDR2 FQNNGV. CDR3: CASNRGAAVLGEQYF. The CDR3 coding sequence is TGTGCCAGCAACCGTGGGGCGGCAGTCCTAGGCGAGCAGTACTTC.

There are many counts of this clonotype. This chain connects TRBV20-1 to TRBJ2-3; 7 bases agree with TRBD2. This CDR3 is 13 amino acids long. Germline values: CDR1 DFQATT, CDR2 SNEGSKA (reference sequence). With 1 base clipped from V and 3 bases from J, the junction kept 1 base outside the gene matches. DNA for the CDR3: TGCAGTGCTAGAGCCGGGGGGACAGATACGCAGTATTTT. Its translation: CSARAGGTDTQYF.

This clonotype was detected many times. The V call is TRBV5-1, the J call TRBJ1-1; D may be TRBD1 (5 bases). V was pared by 0 bases and J by 1 base, with 10 bases between. The CDR3 runs to 15 residues. Germline CDR1 reads SGHRS; CDR2 reads YFSETQ. CDR3: CASSLAGTENTEAFF. The CDR3 DNA follows: TGCGCCAGCAGCTTGGCCGGGACCGAGAACACTGAAGCTTTCTTT.

This clonotype appeared a few times. This chain joins TRBV12-3 or TRBV12-4 and TRBJ2-3, with 9 positions matching TRBD1. The J segment lost 4 bases and the V segment lost 6 bases, leaving 8 bases of the junction unmatched. The CDR3 has 15 residues. This CDR3 is CASRRGTGKPDTQYF. The DNA of the CDR3 is TGTGCCAGCAGGAGAGGGACAGGGAAGCCAGATACGCAGTATTTT.

This clonotype was picked up many times. CDR3 amino acids: CASSPGQGFGYTF. The DNA of the CDR3 is TGTGCCAGCAGCCCCGGACAGGGGTTTGGCTACACCTTC. The rearrangement uses TRBV7-9 and TRBJ1-2; 9 positions agree with TRBD1. V gave up 5 bases and J gave up 7 bases; unmatched junction bases: 5. Germline values: CDR1 SEHNR, CDR2 FQNEAQ (reference sequence). This CDR3 spans 13 amino acids.

The rearrangement links TRBV6-2 or TRBV6-3 to TRBJ2-3; D may be TRBD2 (6 bases). CDR1 MNHEY and CDR2 SVGEGT come from the germline V gene. The CDR3 sequence is 15 residues long. The ends were cut back, 1 base at V and 1 base at J, with 9 bases in the middle. Here the CDR3 reads CASSYWEDGTDTQYF. DNA of the CDR3: TGTGCCAGCAGTTACTGGGAGGACGGCACAGATACGCAGTATTTT.

This clonotype has a count of ten or more. The CDR3 end shows no conserved phenylalanine or tryptophan, and so a read error is likely. V is TRBV7-9 and J is TRBJ2-2, with 9 bases lining up with TRBD1. This CDR3 has 16 amino acids. In germline, CDR1 is SEHNR, CDR2 FQNEAQ (reference sequence). Trimming cost V 3 bases and J 1 base; bases outside gene matches: 3. This CDR3 reads CASSFPGQGNTGELFS. The CDR3 DNA reads as TGTGCCAGCAGCTTCCCGGGACAGGGGAACACCGGGGAGCTGTTTTCT.

This clonotype was picked up a small number of times. The chain combines TRBV28 with TRBJ2-7; D tentatively reads TRBD1 or TRBD2 (5 bases each). V was trimmed by 5 bases and J by 3 bases, leaving 17 bases between them. CDR3 length equals 15 residues. The V gene's germline CDR1 is MDHEN and CDR2 SYDVKM. The CDR3 DNA reads TGTGCCAGCAGTCTATCTCAGGGCCGGGGCTACGAGCAGTACTTC. This encodes CASSLSQGRGYEQYF.

This chain uses TRBV3-1 with TRBJ2-2, with 13 bases that match TRBD2. V shed 2 bases and J 1 base; nucleotides not matched to a gene: 7. This CDR3 spans 19 amino acids. Germline V CDR1 and CDR2: LGHDT, YNNKEL (reference sequence). Here the CDR3 DNA reads TGTGCCAGCAGCCAATATTGGGGGACTAGCGGGGAGAACACCGGGGAGCTGTTTTTT. Its protein product is CASSQYWGTSGENTGELFF. Filled out from reference TRBV3-1 and TRBJ2-2, the complete variable domain reads DTAVSQTPKYLVTQMGNDKSIKCEQNLGHDTMYWYKQDSKKFLKIMFSYNNKELIINETVPNRFSPKSPDKAHLNLHINSLELGDSAVYFCASSQYWGTSGENTGELFFGEGSRLTVL.

At least ten counts were recorded for this clonotype. V is TRBV15 and J is TRBJ2-3, with 9 bases fitting TRBD2. Looked up from germline, CDR1 is LNHNV and CDR2 is YYDKDF (reference sequence). V dropped 4 bases and J dropped 5; count of bases not matched to a gene: 4. The CDR3 sequence is 14 residues long. The CDR3 sequence is CATSTRGGGDTQYF. CDR3 sequence (DNA): TGTGCCACCAGCACGCGGGGGGGGGGAGATACGCAGTATTTT.

The rearrangement links TRBV29-1 to TRBJ2-7; D gene uncertain. Germline V gene sequence: CDR1 SQVTM, CDR2 ANQGSEA. The V gene lost 4 bases and the J gene lost 6 bases, with 10 bases spanning the gap. This CDR3 contains 11 residues. CDR3 loop: CSVGPLGEQYF. The DNA of the CDR3 is TGCAGCGTTGGCCCCCTAGGCGAGCAGTACTTC.

The table lists this clonotype with many counts. The chain uses TRBV29-1 and TRBJ2-3, with 13 bases fitting TRBD2. This CDR3 spans 16 amino acids. Germline assignment: CDR1 SQVTM and CDR2 ANQGSEA. The trim removed 3 bases at V and 0 bases at J, leaving 3 bases unmatched. The CDR3 bases are TGCAGCGTTGACGGACTAGCGGGGGACAGCACAGATACGCAGTATTTT. Its protein is CSVDGLAGDSTDTQYF.

This clonotype has only a few counts. The V gene is TRBV2, the J gene TRBJ2-1, with 7 bases matching TRBD2. The V segment lost 1 base and the J segment 2 bases; nucleotides outside the gene matches: 2. The germline gives CDR1 SNHLY, CDR2 FYNNEI. The CDR3 runs 15 residues. The CDR3 spells CASSEVGGAYNEQFF. The CDR3 nucleotides read TGTGCCAGCAGTGAAGTTGGGGGGGCCTACAATGAGCAGTTCTTC. The full variable domain, its missing parts supplied by reference TRBV2 and TRBJ2-1, is EPEVTQTPSHQVTQMGQEVILRCVPISNHLYFYWYRQILGQKVEFLVSFYNNEISEKSEIFDDQFSVERPDGSNFTLKIRSTKLEDSAMYFCASSEVGGAYNEQFFGPGTRLTVL.

This chain joins TRBV18 and TRBJ1-4; 12 bases fit TRBD1. The CDR3 consists of 14 residues. Per germline, CDR1 KGHSH and CDR2 LQKENI. V shed 6 bases, J shed 8 bases, and the junction held 4 bases outside the gene matches. The chain's CDR3 is CASSRDRGREKLFF. In nucleotides, the CDR3 is TGTGCCAGCTCCCGGGACAGGGGGCGAGAAAAACTGTTTTTT.

The chain joins TRBV10-3 to TRBJ1-1; tentatively, D is TRBD1 (5 bases). This CDR3 has 16 amino acids. CDR1 ENHRY and CDR2 SYGVKD come from the germline V gene. The ends were cut back, 3 bases at V and 3 bases at J, with 17 bases in the middle. CDR3 amino acids: CAISDPRQLAYTEAFF. The DNA for the CDR3 is TGTGCCATCAGTGACCCTCGACAGCTCGCTTACACTGAAGCTTTCTTT.

The chain couples TRBV20-1 to TRBJ2-3; D is unresolved. The CDR3 loop spans 15 amino acids. V lost 4 bases, J lost 1 base, and 15 bases lay in between. Germline V gives CDR1 DFQATT, CDR2 SNEGSKA (reference sequence). The CDR3 bases are TGCAGTGCTACTGGGTACAGCATGGGCACAGATACGCAGTATTTT. Its translation: CSATGYSMGTDTQYF.

The V and J genes are TRBV6-2 or TRBV6-3 and TRBJ2-7, with 7 positions matching TRBD1. The CDR3 has 15 amino acids. The germline V gene has CDR1 MNHEY and CDR2 SVGEGT. The trim removed 6 bases at V and 3 bases at J, leaving 11 bases unmatched. The CDR3 region is CASRPSSDRYYEQYF. CDR3 nucleotide sequence: TGTGCCAGCAGACCTTCCTCGGACAGGTACTACGAGCAGTACTTC.

This rearrangement joins TRBV2 to TRBJ1-1, with 7 positions matching TRBD1. Germline V CDR1 and CDR2: SNHLY, FYNNEI. This CDR3 region has 16 residues. With 6 bases clipped from V and 0 bases from J, the junction kept 10 bases outside the gene matches. CDR3 loop: CASRVRQGAMNTEAFF. For the CDR3, the DNA is TGTGCCAGCAGGGTTCGACAGGGTGCGATGAACACTGAAGCTTTCTTT. Full variable domain (missing parts from reference TRBV2 and TRBJ1-1): EPEVTQTPSHQVTQMGQEVILRCVPISNHLYFYWYRQILGQKVEFLVSFYNNEISEKSEIFDDQFSVERPDGSNFTLKIRSTKLEDSAMYFCASRVRQGAMNTEAFFGQGTRLTVV.

V and J are TRBV20-1 and TRBJ1-5; D is unresolved. The CDR3 covers 12 residues. Germline assignment: CDR1 DFQATT and CDR2 SNEGSKA (reference sequence). V lost 3 bases and J 5 bases, leaving 8 bases between the germline ends. The CDR3 DNA sequence: TGCAGTGCTAGTCGAACCGATCAGCCCCAGCATTTT. Translating it yields CSASRTDQPQHF.

This clonotype came up a few times. V and J are TRBV3-1 and TRBJ2-7; 9 bases line up with TRBD2. Per germline, CDR1 LGHDT and CDR2 YNNKEL (reference sequence). V was clipped by 0 bases and J by 4 bases; unmatched bases: 7. This CDR3 region has 16 residues. In DNA form, the CDR3 reads TGTGCCAGCAGCCAAGATAGGCGGGGGGGCCGATACGAGCAGTACTTC. This encodes CASSQDRRGGRYEQYF.

This clonotype was observed many times. The CDR3 coding sequence is TGTGCCAGCAGTTTAAGAGGGGGCGACACCGGGGAGCTGTTTTTT. Its protein is CASSLRGGDTGELFF. The V call is TRBV28, the J call TRBJ2-2, with 7 positions matching TRBD1. CDR1 MDHEN and CDR2 SYDVKM come from the germline V gene. Trimming cost V 2 bases and J 3 bases; bases outside gene matches: 3. The CDR3 spans 15 residues.